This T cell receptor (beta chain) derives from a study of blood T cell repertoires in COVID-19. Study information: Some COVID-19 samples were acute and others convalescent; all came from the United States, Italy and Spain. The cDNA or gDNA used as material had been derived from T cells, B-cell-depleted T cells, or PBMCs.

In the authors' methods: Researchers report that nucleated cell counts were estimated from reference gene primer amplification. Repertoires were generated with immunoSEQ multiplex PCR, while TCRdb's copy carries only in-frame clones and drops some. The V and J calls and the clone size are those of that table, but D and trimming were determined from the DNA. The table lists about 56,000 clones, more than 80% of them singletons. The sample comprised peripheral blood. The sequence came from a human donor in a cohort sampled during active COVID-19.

The CDR3 bases are TGTGCCAGCAGCCTAAGGGGGCCTTCCTACAATGAGCAGTTCTTC. Translating it yields CASSLRGPSYNEQFF. This chain uses TRBV3-1 (or the pseudogene TRBV3-2) with TRBJ2-1, with 7 bases identical to TRBD1. CDR1 and CDR2 (germline): LGHDT, YNNKEL (reference sequence). The J segment lost 1 base and the V segment lost 4 bases, leaving 4 bases of the junction unmatched. This CDR3 comprises 15 residues.